The 29 T cell receptor beta chains in this list originate from one sample, sequenced in a study of T cells after yellow fever vaccination (dated by TCRdb to the late 2010s). The label giving this sample's treatment or condition can be read as: live attenuated yellow fever vaccine strain. The library relied on 5' RACE. TCRdb lists the instrument as Illumina NovaSeq 6000. TCRdb reprocessing: public reads trimmed at Q25 with fastp, clones called with MiXCR, in-frame beta chains kept. Every distinct CDR3 protein forms one entry, paired with its most common genes and DNA. This sample holds about 320,000 distinct CDR3 sequences; over 3.5% were observed only once. The leading ten clones occupy roughly a fifth of the sample. Material: PBMCs, obtained 15 days after the yellow fever booster vaccination. All receptors derive from a man aged 18 to 30 who received the YFV17D yellow fever vaccine.

This chain links TRBV6-6 with TRBJ1-3; D is undetermined. The CDR3 contains 13 residues. V was cut by 11 bases and J by 0 bases, with 11 bases left in between. CDR1 MNHNY and CDR2 SVGAGI come from the germline V gene (reference sequence). CDR3 coding DNA: TGTGCCGTCCGGCCCCTCTCTGGAAACACCATATATTTT. It codes for CAVRPLSGNTIYF.

The rearrangement uses TRBV18 and TRBJ2-3; D is undetermined. The ends were cut back, 2 bases at V and 2 bases at J, with 14 bases in the middle. The germline gives CDR1 KGHSH, CDR2 LQKENI. This CDR3 region has 16 residues. The CDR3 DNA sequence: TGTGCCAGCTCACCAGTTAAGAGAGAAACCACAGATACGCAGTATTTT. Translation: CASSPVKRETTDTQYF.

This clonotype was picked up many times. The chain employs TRBV10-3 and TRBJ2-3; the D call may be TRBD1 or TRBD2 (5 bases each). V was pared by 6 bases and J by 4 bases, with 14 bases between. This CDR3 spans 14 amino acids. The germline CDR1 and CDR2 sequences are ENHRY and SYGVKD. The CDR3 coding sequence is TGTGCCATCAGATGGACCCGAGGGGCAGATACGCAGTATTTT. Residues: CAIRWTRGADTQYF.

The table lists this clonotype with many counts. V gene TRBV6-2 or TRBV6-3 combines with J gene TRBJ1-5, with D unresolved. The CDR3 is 14 residues long. The V gene lost 2 bases and the J gene lost 0 bases, with 5 bases spanning the gap. Germline V gene data show CDR1 as MNHEY and CDR2 as SVGEGT. The CDR3 bases are TGTGCCAGCAGTTACGCGTATAGCAATCAGCCCCAGCATTTT. This gives the protein CASSYAYSNQPQHF.

The chain joins TRBV2 to TRBJ1-2; no clear D gene. CDR3 length equals 15 residues. The germline V and J ends were trimmed by 4 bases and 4 bases, with 16 bases remaining between them. Germline V CDR1 and CDR2: SNHLY, FYNNEI. The CDR3 here is CASSALWDQSYGYTF. Here the CDR3 DNA reads TGTGCCAGCAGTGCTCTCTGGGATCAGTCCTATGGCTACACCTTC.

This clonotype was seen more than once but under ten times. This rearrangement joins TRBV12-3 or TRBV12-4 to TRBJ2-1; D is perhaps TRBD1 or TRBD2 (5 bases each). The CDR3 is 17 amino acids. V was trimmed by 0 bases and J by 1 base, leaving 13 bases between them. This CDR3 reads CASSLAEGPFSYNEQFF. The CDR3 nucleotides read TGTGCCAGCAGTTTAGCTGAGGGACCTTTTTCCTACAATGAGCAGTTCTTC.

The chain joins TRBV6-2 or TRBV6-3 to TRBJ2-2; 13 bases match TRBD2. Per the germline V gene, CDR1 is MNHEY and CDR2 is SVGEGT. V lost 2 bases to trimming and J lost 8 bases; unmatched junction nucleotides: 5. This CDR3 contains 16 residues. The CDR3 coding sequence is TGTGCCAGCAGTTACGGACTAGCGGGGGATCGAGGGGAGCTGTTTTTT. Its translation: CASSYGLAGDRGELFF.

Ten or more counts support this clonotype. V usage is TRBV30 and J usage is TRBJ2-7; 10 nucleotides agree with TRBD1. Germline CDR1 and CDR2: GTSNPN and SVGIG (reference sequence). Trimming removed 5 bases from V and 3 bases from J; junction bases left unmatched: 7. The CDR3 is 14 residues long. CDR3 nucleotide sequence: TGTGCCTGGGACCCGGGACAGGGGTACTACGAGCAGTACTTC. Translated: CAWDPGQGYYEQYF. Filled out from reference TRBV30 and TRBJ2-7, the complete variable domain reads SQTIHQWPATLVQPVGSPLSLECTVEGTSNPNLYWYRQAAGRGLQLLFYSVGIGQISSEVPQNLSASRPQDRQFILSSKKLLLSDSGFYLCAWDPGQGYYEQYFGPGTRLTVT.

This clonotype was observed at least ten times. The chain combines TRBV20-1 with TRBJ2-2; 8 positions match TRBD2. Trimming cost V 0 bases and J 0 bases; bases outside gene matches: 0. The CDR3 has 15 residues. Germline assignment: CDR1 DFQATT and CDR2 SNEGSKA (reference sequence). The DNA for the CDR3 is TGCAGTGCTAGAGAGCGGGGGGCGAACACCGGGGAGCTGTTTTTT. It codes for CSARERGANTGELFF.

This clonotype was observed a handful of times. The rearrangement links TRBV7-9 to TRBJ2-7, with D unclear. Trimming cost V 4 bases and J 3 bases, with 10 bases left between them. From germline, CDR1 is SEHNR and CDR2 FQNEAQ (reference sequence). CDR3 size: 13 residues. Here the CDR3 reads CASSSGSIYEQYV. CDR3 DNA: TGTGCCAGCAGCTCCGGATCCATCTACGAGCAGTACGTC.

Points on this clonotype: A read error may explain this, as a much larger clone is one base away. The chain combines TRBV20-1 with TRBJ1-4; D unresolved. This CDR3 contains 16 residues. The germline CDR1 and CDR2 sequences are DFQATT and SNEGSKA (reference sequence). CDR3 nucleotides: TGCAGTGCTAGAGATCCGGGCCACAAAGGCGGTGAAAAACTGATTTTT. Translated, it gives CSARDPGHKGGEKLIF.

The genes are TRBV20-1 and TRBJ1-4; D is perhaps TRBD1 (6 bases). V was trimmed by 3 bases and J by 8 bases, leaving 10 bases between them. The CDR3 extends over 12 amino acids. Germline-derived CDR1 and CDR2 are DFQATT and SNEGSKA (reference sequence). CDR3 amino acids: CSASPGGEKLFF. CDR3 sequence (DNA): TGCAGTGCTAGCCCGGGGGGCGAAAAACTGTTTTTT.

This clonotype was detected ten times or more. The V gene is TRBV6-5, the J gene TRBJ2-5; a possible D gene is TRBD1 (5 bases). The CDR3 is made up of 13 amino acids. CDR1 is MNHEY and CDR2 is SVGAGI in the germline V gene. With 5 bases removed from V and 5 bases from J, the gap between germline ends came to 12 bases. The CDR3 nucleotides are TGTGCCAGCAGTCCGCAGGGATCGGAGACCCAGTACTTC. This translates into CASSPQGSETQYF.

The chain couples TRBV20-1 to TRBJ1-5; 8 bases are a match to TRBD1. The junction had 13 bases not matched to a gene; V was cut back by 6 bases and J by 3 bases. Germline V gene sequence: CDR1 DFQATT, CDR2 SNEGSKA (reference sequence). The CDR3 covers 16 residues. CDR3 amino acids: CSAQTGAAPTNQPQHF. CDR3 nucleotide sequence: TGCAGTGCCCAGACAGGGGCCGCTCCTACCAATCAGCCCCAGCATTTT.

This clonotype has a handful of counts. The chain combines TRBV27 with TRBJ2-1; D not certain. Trimming stripped 6 bases from V and 5 bases from J, with 8 bases between. Germline loops: CDR1 MNHEY, CDR2 SMNVEV (reference sequence). The CDR3 is made up of 12 amino acids. The CDR3 nucleotides are TGTGCCAGCAGCGGTTTCAACAATGAGCAGTTCTTC. Amino acids: CASSGFNNEQFF.

Many counts were recorded for this clonotype. The chain has TRBV9 and TRBJ1-5; D gene ambiguous. There are 13 residues in the CDR3. Germline V lookup: CDR1 SGDLS, CDR2 YYNGEE. V was pared by 0 bases and J by 4 bases, with 5 bases between. The CDR3 reads CASSVEVNQPQHF. The DNA for the CDR3 is TGTGCCAGCAGCGTAGAAGTGAATCAGCCCCAGCATTTT.

At least ten counts were recorded for this clonotype. V is TRBV12-5 and J is TRBJ1-5, with D unclear. Between the trimmed V and J ends, which lost 4 bases and 4 bases, there was a span of 2 bases. This CDR3 comprises 11 residues. From germline, CDR1 is LGHNT and CDR2 FRNRAP. CDR3: CASGWNQPQHF. The CDR3 DNA is TGTGCTAGTGGTTGGAATCAGCCCCAGCATTTT.

This clonotype has a count of ten or more. This rearrangement joins TRBV7-2 to TRBJ2-2, with D hard to call. This CDR3 contains 13 residues. CDR1 is SGHTA, CDR2 FQGNSA, per germline. V lost 5 bases, J lost 5 bases, and 9 bases lay in between. CDR3 DNA sequence: TGTGCCAGCAGCCGTTGGCCGACCGGGGAGCTGTTTTTT. Its translation is CASSRWPTGELFF.

This clonotype has ten or more counts. The chain recombines TRBV7-8 with TRBJ2-2; no firm D call. V lost 2 bases, J lost 1 base, and 11 bases lay in between. This CDR3 contains 16 residues. Germline values: CDR1 SGHVS, CDR2 FQNEAQ. This CDR3 reads CASSLIGLGNTGELFF. As DNA, the CDR3 is TGTGCCAGCAGCTTAATAGGTTTAGGGAACACCGGGGAGCTGTTTTTT.

This clonotype has a count of ten or more. The CDR3 spells CASSSQTDTQYF. The CDR3 region has the DNA TGTGCCAGCAGTAGCCAGACAGATACGCAGTATTTT. The chain recombines TRBV2 with TRBJ2-3, with D unclear. V was clipped by 5 bases and J by 3 bases, with 6 bases between them. The length of the CDR3 is 12 residues. Germline assignment: CDR1 SNHLY and CDR2 FYNNEI.

There are a few counts of this clonotype. The chain uses TRBV5-1 and TRBJ2-5; D remains ambiguous. The V gene's germline CDR1 is SGHRS and CDR2 YFSETQ. V lost 6 bases to trimming and J lost 5 bases, with 14 bases between them. CDR3 size: 13 residues. CDR3 residues: CASTSQERETQYF. The CDR3 DNA is TGCGCCAGCACCAGCCAAGAGAGGGAGACCCAGTACTTC. The full variable domain, with the rest looked up from reference TRBV5-1 and TRBJ2-5, is KAGVTQTPRYLIKTRGQQVTLSCSPISGHRSVSWYQQTPGQGLQFLFEYFSETQRNKGNFPGRFSGRQFSNSRSEMNVSTLELGDSALYLCASTSQERETQYFGPGTRLLVL.

This chain connects TRBV29-1 to TRBJ1-4; D is perhaps TRBD1 (5 bases). V was shortened by 5 bases and J by 8 bases, with 18 bases between the two germline ends. The CDR3 loop spans 14 amino acids. The germline V gene has CDR1 SQVTM and CDR2 ANQGSEA. The CDR3 region has the DNA TGCAGCGTTTCCCCGGGACTCCACACCGAAAAACTGTTTTTT. Translated: CSVSPGLHTEKLFF.

This clonotype was picked up many times. This chain connects TRBV9 to TRBJ2-3; 10 nucleotides agree with TRBD2. J was trimmed by 5 bases and V by 0 bases; bases with no gene match: 6. This CDR3 is built from 16 residues. Per the germline V gene, CDR1 is SGDLS and CDR2 is YYNGEE. CDR3 bases: TGTGCCAGCAGCGTAGGGGTAGCGGGGGGTGTAGATACGCAGTATTTT. Encoded protein: CASSVGVAGGVDTQYF.

This clonotype was seen ten or more times. The rearrangement links TRBV5-1 to TRBJ1-6, with D maybe TRBD1 (6 bases). CDR3 length: 15 residues. The V end lost 4 bases, the J end lost 7 bases, and 15 bases lay between the germline ends. The germline V gene encodes CDR1 SGHRS and CDR2 YFSETQ. In DNA form, the CDR3 reads TGCGCCAGCAGCCTGGGGATAGGACAGAATTCACCCCTCCACTTT. Its translation: CASSLGIGQNSPLHF.

This clonotype was observed at least ten times. The rearrangement uses TRBV7-2 and TRBJ1-2; D is undetermined. The germline gives CDR1 SGHTA, CDR2 FQGNSA. V gave up 3 bases and J gave up 3 bases, with 32 bases separating them. The CDR3 extends over 21 amino acids. In nucleotides, the CDR3 is TGTGCCAGCAGCTTCTCCCGACTAACCCCGGGCGGCCGAAACAGAGACTATGGCTACACCTTC. This codes for CASSFSRLTPGGRNRDYGYTF. The whole variable domain, filled in from reference TRBV7-2 and TRBJ1-2, reads GAGVSQSPSNKVTEKGKDVELRCDPISGHTALYWYRQSLGQGLEFLIYFQGNSAPDKSGLPSDRFSAERTGGSVSTLTIQRTQQEDSAVYLCASSFSRLTPGGRNRDYGYTFGSGTRLTVV.

Note on this clonotype: Being one base from a much bigger clone, this may be a read error. This chain links TRBV7-9 with TRBJ2-3; D possibly corresponds to TRBD2 (5 bases). Germline values: CDR1 SEHNR, CDR2 FQNEAQ (reference sequence). This CDR3 spans 12 amino acids. The DNA of the CDR3 is TGTGCCAGCAGCTCAAGCGGAGATACGGAGTATTTT. Protein: CASSSSGDTEYF.

This clonotype was seen a few times. V usage is TRBV5-1 and J usage is TRBJ2-3; 8 bases agree with TRBD1. The CDR3 totals 16 residues. The germline gives CDR1 SGHRS, CDR2 YFSETQ. V trimming: 0 bases; J trimming: 3 bases; junction bases outside the gene matches: 6. CDR3 sequence reads: CASSLGRTGYTDTQYF. The DNA for the CDR3 is TGCGCCAGCAGCTTGGGCCGGACAGGGTATACAGATACGCAGTATTTT.

This clonotype appeared many times. The rearrangement links TRBV15 to TRBJ2-7; perhaps D is TRBD1 or TRBD2 (5 bases each). The CDR3 spans 12 residues. CDR1 is LNHNV and CDR2 is YYDKDF in the germline V gene (reference sequence). The V end lost 8 bases, the J end lost 7 bases, and 15 bases lay between the germline ends. This CDR3 reads CATQDMGEEQYF. The CDR3 bases are TGTGCCACCCAAGACATGGGGGAAGAGCAGTACTTC.

This clonotype appeared many times. The genes are TRBV6-5 and TRBJ2-1; D call uncertain. CDR3 length equals 15 residues. The germline CDR1 and CDR2 sequences are MNHEY and SVGAGI. V was cut by 0 bases and J by 1 base, with 7 bases left in between. In DNA, the CDR3 is TGTGCCAGCAGTTACTCACCGAAATCCTACAATGAGCAGTTCTTC. Translated, it gives CASSYSPKSYNEQFF.